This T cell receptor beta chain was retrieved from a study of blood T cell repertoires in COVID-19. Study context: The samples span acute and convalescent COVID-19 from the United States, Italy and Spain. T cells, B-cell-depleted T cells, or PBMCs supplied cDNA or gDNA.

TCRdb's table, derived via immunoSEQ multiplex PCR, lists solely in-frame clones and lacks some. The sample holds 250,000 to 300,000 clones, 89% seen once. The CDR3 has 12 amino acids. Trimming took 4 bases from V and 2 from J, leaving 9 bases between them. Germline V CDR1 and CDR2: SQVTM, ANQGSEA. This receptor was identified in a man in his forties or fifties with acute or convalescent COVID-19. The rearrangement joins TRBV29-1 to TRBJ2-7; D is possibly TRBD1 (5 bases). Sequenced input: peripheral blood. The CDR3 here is CSVVWGPYEQYF. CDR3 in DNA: TGCAGCGTTGTCTGGGGCCCCTACGAGCAGTACTTC.